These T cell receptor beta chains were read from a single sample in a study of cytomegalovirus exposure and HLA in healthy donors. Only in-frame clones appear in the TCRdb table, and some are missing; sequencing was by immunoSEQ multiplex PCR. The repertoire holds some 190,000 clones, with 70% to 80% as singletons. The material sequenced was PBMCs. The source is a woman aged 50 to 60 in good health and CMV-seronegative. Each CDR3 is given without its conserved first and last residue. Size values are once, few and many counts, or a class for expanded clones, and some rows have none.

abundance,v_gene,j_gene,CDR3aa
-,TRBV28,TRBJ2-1,ASSLFSFAGGEQF
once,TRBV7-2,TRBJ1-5,ASSLPGGGNQPQH
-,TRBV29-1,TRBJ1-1,SVGRGNTEAF
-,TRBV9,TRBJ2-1,ASSVASAGNEQF
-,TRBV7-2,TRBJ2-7,ASSLGEGTPYEQY
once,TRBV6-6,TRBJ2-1,ASSYWREGNEQF
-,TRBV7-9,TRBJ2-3,ASSFGPSNTDTQY
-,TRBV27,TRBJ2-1,ASSVSTIRGAGGRHNEQF
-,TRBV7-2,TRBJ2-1,ASSLGPYNEQF
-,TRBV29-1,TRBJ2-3,SVEDNTDTQY